Each of the 10 T cell receptor beta chains below was sequenced from the same sample in a study of radiation and T cells in renal cell carcinoma (dated by TCRdb to the early 2020s). In the paper's terms, the time point label means: blood 2 weeks post-SBRT. The treatment or condition label of this sample denotes: 15 Gy SBRT to primary tumor, nephrectomy 4 weeks later. Preparation of the library involved the immunoSEQ multiplex PCR assay. In TCRdb, the immuneACCESS table is reduced to in-frame sequences with V and J assigned. These tables do not hold every clone; where another copy was compared, an unresolved V gene accounts for under half, and the others remain unexplained. The sample table records 150,000 to 190,000 clones; around 90% of these occur just once. The ten largest clones represent over 10% of the sample. Sequenced here: blood, sampled from a patient whose treatment included radiotherapy and nephrectomy. The receptors stem from a woman in her 50s with renal cell carcinoma.

The chain links TRBV6-5 to TRBJ1-1, with D possibly being TRBD1 (5 bases). Trimming pared 5 bases from V and 3 bases from J, leaving 10 bases between. Germline V gene data show CDR1 as MNHEY and CDR2 as SVGAGI. This CDR3 comprises 13 residues. CDR3 in amino acids: CASSPMGDTEAFF. The CDR3 coding sequence is TGTGCCAGCAGTCCTATGGGGGACACTGAAGCTTTCTTT.

In its sample, this clone was seen many times. The V gene is TRBV7-9, the J gene TRBJ1-2; D gene uncertain. Between the trimmed V and J ends, which lost 6 bases and 3 bases, there was a span of 14 bases. This CDR3 has 14 residues. Germline values: CDR1 SEHNR, CDR2 FQNEAQ (reference sequence). The CDR3 spells CASSSGLIYYGYTF. The CDR3 DNA sequence: TGTGCCAGCAGTTCCGGACTTATCTACTATGGCTACACCTTC.

The chain is built from TRBV14 and TRBJ2-2; TRBD2 agrees at 9 bases. There are 15 residues in the CDR3. The J segment lost 6 bases and the V segment lost 4 bases, leaving 6 bases of the junction unmatched. Germline CDR1 reads SGHDN; CDR2 reads FVKESK. The CDR3 DNA reads as TGTGCCAGCAGCCCGGCGGGGGGGCCGGCCGGGGAGCTGTTTTTT. This gives the protein CASSPAGGPAGELFF.

This clone was recorded only once. The chain recombines TRBV15 with TRBJ2-1, with a weak D call TRBD2 (7 bases). The germline CDR1 and CDR2 sequences are LNHNV and YYDKDF (reference sequence). This CDR3 comprises 16 residues. Trimming shortened V by 1 base and J by 8 bases, and 18 bases separated the two germline ends. CDR3: CATSRGGSRGGYEQFF. DNA for the CDR3: TGTGCCACCAGCAGAGGGGGCTCCAGGGGAGGGTATGAGCAGTTCTTC.

The chain carries TRBV7-2 and TRBJ1-2, with D possibly matching TRBD1 (5 bases). The V and J ends lost 3 bases and 5 bases respectively, with 13 bases between them. CDR1 is SGHTA and CDR2 is FQGNSA in the germline V gene. This CDR3 comprises 14 residues. Written as DNA, the CDR3 is TGTGCCAGCAGCTTGGGGGTATTAGTATATGGCTACACCTTC. Its protein is CASSLGVLVYGYTF.

This clone was counted a few times. CDR3 residues: CASSQDLAGGSEKLFF. In DNA, the CDR3 is TGCGCCAGCAGCCAAGATCTTGCAGGGGGAAGTGAAAAACTGTTTTTT. J is TRBJ1-4 and V is TRBV4-1, with 7 positions matching TRBD1. Trimming took 0 bases from V and 7 from J; bases not matched to a gene: 8. The CDR3 length is 16 residues. Germline CDR1 is MGHRA and CDR2 is YSYEKL.

This clone was found a few times. The chain carries TRBV7-2 and TRBJ2-1; possibly TRBD2 for D (7 bases). Germline V gives CDR1 SGHTA, CDR2 FQGNSA. This CDR3 has 13 amino acids. V gave up 5 bases and J gave up 6 bases, with 11 bases separating them. This CDR3 is CASSAAGANEQFF. The CDR3 region has the DNA TGTGCCAGCAGCGCCGCGGGGGCCAATGAGCAGTTCTTC.

The gene calls are TRBV5-4 and TRBJ1-2; D possibly corresponds to TRBD1 (6 bases). The V and J ends lost 4 bases and 6 bases respectively, with 19 bases between them. CDR1 and CDR2 (germline): SGHNT, YYREEE (reference sequence). The CDR3 contains 15 residues. In DNA, the CDR3 is TGTGCCAGCAGCCCGCCAAGAACGGACAGAGATGGCTACACCTTC. This sequence encodes CASSPPRTDRDGYTF.

This chain links TRBV5-5 with TRBJ1-4; D gene ambiguous. In germline, CDR1 is SGHKS, CDR2 YYEKEE (reference sequence). Deletions cut 0 bases from V and 0 bases from J, with 15 bases between. The CDR3 runs to 18 residues. CDR3 residues: CASSLGPQGKATNEKLFF. The CDR3 coding sequence is TGTGCCAGCAGCTTGGGCCCCCAAGGGAAGGCAACTAATGAAAAACTGTTTTTT.

The V and J genes are TRBV7-2 and TRBJ2-1; no reliable D call. CDR1 is SGHTA, CDR2 FQGNSA, per germline. V lost 4 bases, J lost 6 bases, and 13 bases lay in between. This CDR3 comprises 14 residues. The CDR3 spells CASSSRSFTNEQFF. The CDR3 DNA is TGTGCCAGCAGCTCCCGGTCCTTTACCAATGAGCAGTTCTTC.